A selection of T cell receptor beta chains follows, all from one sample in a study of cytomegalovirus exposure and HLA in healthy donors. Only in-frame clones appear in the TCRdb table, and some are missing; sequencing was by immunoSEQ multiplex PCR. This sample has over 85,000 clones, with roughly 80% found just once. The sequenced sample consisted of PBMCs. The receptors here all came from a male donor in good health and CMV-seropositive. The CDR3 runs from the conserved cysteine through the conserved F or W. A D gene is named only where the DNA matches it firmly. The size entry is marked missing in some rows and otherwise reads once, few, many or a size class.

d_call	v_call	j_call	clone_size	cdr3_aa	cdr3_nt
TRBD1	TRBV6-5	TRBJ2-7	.	CASSYWDRGSYEQYF	TGTGCCAGCAGTTACTGGGACAGGGGATCCTACGAGCAGTACTTC
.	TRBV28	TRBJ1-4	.	CASRPGGTTTNEKLFF	TGTGCCAGCAGACCCGGGGGGACAACAACTAATGAAAAACTGTTTTTT
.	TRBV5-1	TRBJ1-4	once	CASSLTGPGRDEKLFF	TGCGCCAGCAGCTTGACTGGACCGGGGAGAGATGAAAAACTGTTTTTT
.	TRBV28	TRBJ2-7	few	CASSEHSSSYEQYF	TGTGCCAGCAGTGAGCATAGTTCCTCCTACGAGCAGTACTTC
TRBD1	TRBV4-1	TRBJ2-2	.	CASSQIDRDTGELFF	TGCGCCAGCAGCCAAATCGACAGGGACACCGGGGAGCTGTTTTTT
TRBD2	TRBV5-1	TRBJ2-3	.	CASSLAGGQGDTQYF	TGCGCCAGCAGCTTAGCGGGAGGGCAAGGAGATACGCAGTATTTT
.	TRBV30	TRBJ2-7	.	CAWSPDKSYEQYF	TGTGCCTGGAGCCCGGACAAGTCCTACGAGCAGTACTTC
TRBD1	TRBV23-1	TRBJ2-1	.	CASSHPRDRVASSWVNEQFF	TGCGCCAGCAGTCACCCCCGGGACAGGGTGGCTAGCTCATGGGTCAATGAGCAGTTCTTC
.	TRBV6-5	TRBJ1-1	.	CASSYSITRLRAFF	TGTGCCAGCAGTTACTCGATTACCCGGTTGAGGGCTTTCTTT
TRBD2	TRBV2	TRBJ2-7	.	CASTGLAGPYEQYF	TGTGCCAGCACCGGACTAGCGGGACCTTACGAGCAGTACTTC
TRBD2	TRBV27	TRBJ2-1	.	CASRSALAESFNEQFF	TGTGCCAGCAGGAGTGCACTAGCGGAGAGTTTCAATGAGCAGTTCTTC
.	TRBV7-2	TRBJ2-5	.	CASSSQAYQETQYF	TGTGCCAGCAGCTCCCAGGCGTACCAAGAGACCCAGTACTTC
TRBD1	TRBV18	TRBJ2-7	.	CASSPILRDRWTYEQYF	TGTGCCAGCTCACCGATCCTCCGGGACAGGTGGACCTACGAGCAGTACTTC
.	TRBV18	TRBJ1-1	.	CASSLDRNTEAFF	TGTGCCAGCTCCCTGGACAGGAACACTGAAGCTTTCTTT
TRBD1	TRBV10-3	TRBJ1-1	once	CAIRMDRGRAFF	TGTGCCATCAGGATGGACAGGGGTCGTGCTTTCTTT
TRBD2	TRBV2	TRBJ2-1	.	CASWGGTGTSNEQFF	TGTGCCAGCTGGGGGGGGACCGGGACTAGCAATGAGCAGTTCTTC
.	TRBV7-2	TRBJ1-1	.	CASSFQGGSTEAFF	TGTGCCAGCAGCTTTCAGGGAGGGAGCACTGAAGCTTTCTTT
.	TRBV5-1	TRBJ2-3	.	CASSSDSSSTDTQYF	TGCGCCAGCAGCTCGGACTCCTCTAGCACAGATACGCAGTATTTT
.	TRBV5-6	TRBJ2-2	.	CASSLGSGLGTGELFF	TGTGCCAGCAGCTTAGGTAGCGGACTCGGTACCGGGGAGCTGTTTTTT
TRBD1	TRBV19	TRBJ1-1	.	CASWDRGVTEAFF	TGTGCCAGTTGGGACAGGGGGGTCACTGAAGCTTTCTTT
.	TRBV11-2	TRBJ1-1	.	CASSPDTEAFF	TGTGCCAGCAGCCCAGACACTGAAGCTTTCTTT
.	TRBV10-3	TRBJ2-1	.	CAVAGVVGEQFF	TGTGCCGTCGCCGGGGTCGTGGGTGAGCAGTTCTTC
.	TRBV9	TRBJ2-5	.	CASSVVDGGRETQYF	TGTGCCAGCAGCGTAGTGGACGGGGGGCGAGAGACCCAGTACTTC
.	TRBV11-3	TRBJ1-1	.	CASSSRRNTEAFF	TGTGCCAGCAGCTCACGGAGGAACACTGAAGCTTTCTTT
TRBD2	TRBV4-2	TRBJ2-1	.	CASSQGLAGMINEQFF	TGTGCCAGCAGCCAAGGACTAGCGGGTATGATCAATGAGCAGTTCTTC
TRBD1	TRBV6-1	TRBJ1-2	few	CASSSTGDYGYTF	TGTGCCAGCAGCTCGACAGGGGACTATGGCTACACCTTC
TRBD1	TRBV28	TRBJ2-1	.	CASRTGDRIYNEQFF	TGTGCCTCCAGGACCGGGGACAGAATATACAATGAGCAGTTCTTC
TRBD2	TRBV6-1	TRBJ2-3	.	CASRGTAGVGDTQYF	TGTGCCAGCAGGGGGACCGCGGGGGTTGGAGATACGCAGTATTTT
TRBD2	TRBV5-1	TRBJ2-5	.	CASSQSFGLAGAETQYF	TGCGCCAGCAGCCAAAGTTTTGGCCTAGCGGGAGCAGAGACCCAGTACTTC
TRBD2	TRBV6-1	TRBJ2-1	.	CASRASGLTYNEQFF	TGTGCCAGCCGCGCTAGCGGGTTAACCTACAATGAGCAGTTCTTC
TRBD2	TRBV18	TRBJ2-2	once	CASSPISGTNTGELFF	TGTGCCAGCTCACCTATAAGCGGGACTAACACCGGGGAGCTGTTTTTT
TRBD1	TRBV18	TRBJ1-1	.	CASSPRQGRNTEAFF	TGTGCCAGCTCACCCCGACAGGGGAGGAACACTGAAGCTTTCTTT
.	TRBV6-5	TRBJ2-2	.	CASSYGLAGELFF	TGTGCCAGCAGTTACGGTCTAGCCGGGGAGCTGTTTTTT
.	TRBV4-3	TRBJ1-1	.	CASSQDSGNRAFF	TGCGCCAGCAGCCAAGATAGCGGAAATCGGGCTTTCTTT
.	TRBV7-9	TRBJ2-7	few	CASSLVFSNEPYEQYF	TGTGCCAGCAGCTTAGTTTTTTCTAATGAGCCCTACGAGCAGTACTTC
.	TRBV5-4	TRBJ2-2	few	CASERETGELFF	TGTGCCAGCGAACGGGAGACCGGGGAGCTGTTTTTT
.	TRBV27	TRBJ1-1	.	CASSMGLRGTEAFF	TGTGCCAGCAGTATGGGACTCCGAGGGACTGAAGCTTTCTTT
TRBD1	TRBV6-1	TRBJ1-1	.	CASSEAQGQREAFF	TGTGCCAGCAGTGAAGCCCAGGGACAGCGGGAAGCTTTCTTT
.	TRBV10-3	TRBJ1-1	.	CAMAGVANTEAFF	TGTGCCATGGCAGGGGTGGCGAACACTGAAGCTTTCTTT
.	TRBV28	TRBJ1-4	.	CASAQGNEKLFF	TGTGCCAGCGCGCAGGGGAATGAAAAACTGTTTTTT
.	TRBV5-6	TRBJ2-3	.	CASTRAGFSTDTQYF	TGTGCCAGCACCAGGGCGGGGTTTTCCACAGATACGCAGTATTTT
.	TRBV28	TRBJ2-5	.	CASSRPPYGETQYF	TGTGCCAGCAGCCGACCGCCGTACGGGGAGACCCAGTACTTC
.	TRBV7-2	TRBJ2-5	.	CASSLERVETQYF	TGTGCCAGCAGCTTAGAGCGTGTCGAGACCCAGTACTTC
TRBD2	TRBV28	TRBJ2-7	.	CASSSGTSGRLSYEQYF	TGTGCCAGCAGTTCAGGGACTAGCGGGAGGTTATCCTACGAGCAGTACTTC
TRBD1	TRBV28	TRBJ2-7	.	CASSLLPGQGREQYF	TGTGCCAGCAGTTTATTGCCGGGACAGGGACGCGAGCAGTACTTC
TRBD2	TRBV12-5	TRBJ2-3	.	CASGLAELVGGVDTQYF	TGTGCTAGTGGTTTGGCTGAGCTAGTGGGAGGGGTGGATACGCAGTATTTT
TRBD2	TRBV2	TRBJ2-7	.	CASSATSFSSYEQYF	TGTGCCAGCAGCGCGACTAGCTTTAGCTCCTACGAGCAGTACTTC
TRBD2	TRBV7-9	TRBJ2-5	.	CASSFGLAGGPVGETQYF	TGTGCCAGCAGCTTCGGACTAGCGGGAGGGCCGGTAGGAGAGACCCAGTACTTC
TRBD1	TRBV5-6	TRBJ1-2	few	CASSLDGTGTNGYTF	TGTGCCAGCAGCTTGGACGGGACAGGGACCAATGGCTACACCTTC
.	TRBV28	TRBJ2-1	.	CASSKGGGNEQFF	TGTGCCAGCAGTAAAGGGGGTGGGAATGAGCAGTTCTTC
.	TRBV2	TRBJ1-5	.	CASNREGGSNQPQHF	TGTGCCAGCAACCGGGAGGGGGGGAGCAATCAGCCCCAGCATTTT
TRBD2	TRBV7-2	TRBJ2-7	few	CASSSQGLAGVEQYF	TGTGCCAGCAGCTCCCAAGGACTAGCGGGAGTCGAGCAGTACTTC
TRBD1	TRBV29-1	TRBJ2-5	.	CSVEGQGAAETQYF	TGCAGCGTTGAAGGACAGGGGGCGGCGGAGACCCAGTACTTC
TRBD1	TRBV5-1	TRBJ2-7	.	CASTLTLVAGGSLQYF	TGCGCCAGCACCCTTACGCTGGTGGCAGGGGGCAGCCTGCAGTACTTC
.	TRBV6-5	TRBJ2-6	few	CASSYQNSGANVLTF	TGTGCCAGCAGTTATCAGAACTCTGGGGCCAACGTCCTGACTTTC